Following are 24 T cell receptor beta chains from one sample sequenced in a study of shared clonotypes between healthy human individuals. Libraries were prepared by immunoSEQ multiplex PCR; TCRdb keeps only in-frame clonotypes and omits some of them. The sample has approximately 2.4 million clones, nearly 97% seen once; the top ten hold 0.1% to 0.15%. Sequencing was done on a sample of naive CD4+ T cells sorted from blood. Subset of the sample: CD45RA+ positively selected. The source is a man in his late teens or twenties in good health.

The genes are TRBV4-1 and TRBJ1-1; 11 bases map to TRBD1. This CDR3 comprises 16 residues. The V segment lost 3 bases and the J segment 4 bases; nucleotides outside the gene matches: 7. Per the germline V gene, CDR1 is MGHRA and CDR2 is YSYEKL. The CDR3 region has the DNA TGCGCCAGCAGCCAGAAAGCCGGGACAGGGGGCACTGAAGCTTTCTTT. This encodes CASSQKAGTGGTEAFF.

The CDR3, as DNA: TGTGCCAGCAGCTCCTCTCTCTCTGGGGCCAACGTCCTGACTTTC. This translates into CASSSSLSGANVLTF. This chain uses TRBV5-6 with TRBJ2-6; D is uncertain. The CDR3 consists of 15 residues. Germline CDR1 is SGHDT and CDR2 is YYEEEE. V was trimmed by 3 bases and J by 0 bases, leaving 7 bases between them.

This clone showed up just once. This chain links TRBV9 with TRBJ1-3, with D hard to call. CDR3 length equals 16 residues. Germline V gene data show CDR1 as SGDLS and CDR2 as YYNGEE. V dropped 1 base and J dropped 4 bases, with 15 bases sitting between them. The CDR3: CASSVPGPGGGNTIYF. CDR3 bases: TGTGCCAGCAGCGTACCAGGCCCGGGAGGCGGAAACACCATATATTTT.

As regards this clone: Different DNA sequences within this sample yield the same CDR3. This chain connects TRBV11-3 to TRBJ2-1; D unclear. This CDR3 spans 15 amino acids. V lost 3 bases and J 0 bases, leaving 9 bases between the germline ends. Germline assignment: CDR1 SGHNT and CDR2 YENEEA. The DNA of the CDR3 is TGTGCCAGCAGCTTGGCCGGCAGCTCCTACAATGAGCAGTTCTTC. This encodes CASSLAGSSYNEQFF.

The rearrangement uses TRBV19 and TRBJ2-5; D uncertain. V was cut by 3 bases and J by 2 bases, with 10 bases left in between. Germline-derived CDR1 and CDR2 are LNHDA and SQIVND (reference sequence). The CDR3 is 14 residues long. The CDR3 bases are TGTGCCAGTAGTATTATTGGGATTCAAGAGACCCAGTACTTC. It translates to CASSIIGIQETQYF.

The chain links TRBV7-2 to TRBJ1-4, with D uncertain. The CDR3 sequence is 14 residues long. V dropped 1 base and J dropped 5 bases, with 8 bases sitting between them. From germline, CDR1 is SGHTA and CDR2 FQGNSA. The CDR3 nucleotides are TGTGCCAGCAGCTTAGTAATGGGGAATGAAAAACTGTTTTTT. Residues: CASSLVMGNEKLFF.

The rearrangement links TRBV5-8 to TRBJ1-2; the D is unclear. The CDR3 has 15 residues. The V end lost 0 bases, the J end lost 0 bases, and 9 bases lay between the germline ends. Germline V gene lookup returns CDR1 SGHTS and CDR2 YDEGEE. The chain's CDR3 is CASSLAAGSNYGYTF. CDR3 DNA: TGTGCCAGCAGCTTGGCCGCAGGATCTAACTATGGCTACACCTTC.

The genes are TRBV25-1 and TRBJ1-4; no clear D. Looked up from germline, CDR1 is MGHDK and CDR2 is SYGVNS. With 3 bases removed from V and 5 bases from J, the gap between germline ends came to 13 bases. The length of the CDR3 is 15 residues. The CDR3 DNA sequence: TGTGCCAGCAGTGACCAATTGGGCTCCAATGAAAAACTGTTTTTT. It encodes CASSDQLGSNEKLFF.

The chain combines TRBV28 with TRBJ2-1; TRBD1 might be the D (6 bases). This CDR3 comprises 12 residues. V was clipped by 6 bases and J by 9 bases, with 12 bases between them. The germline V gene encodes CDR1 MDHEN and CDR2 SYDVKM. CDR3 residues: CASRQGYGEQFF. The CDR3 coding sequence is TGTGCCAGCAGGCAGGGGTATGGTGAGCAGTTCTTC.

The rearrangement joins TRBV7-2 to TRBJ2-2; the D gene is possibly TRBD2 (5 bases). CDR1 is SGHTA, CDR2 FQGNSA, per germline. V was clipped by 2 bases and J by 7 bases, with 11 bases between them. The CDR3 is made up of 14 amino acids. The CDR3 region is CASSLPPGIGELFF. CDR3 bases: TGTGCCAGCAGCTTACCGCCGGGAATCGGGGAGCTGTTTTTT.

CDR3 amino acids: CASRQAGAPQETQYF. The CDR3 nucleotides read TGTGCCAGCAGGCAAGCGGGAGCGCCCCAAGAGACCCAGTACTTC. J is TRBJ2-5 and V is TRBV2; the match to TRBD2 covers 8 bases. Germline V gives CDR1 SNHLY, CDR2 FYNNEI. The trim removed 6 bases at V and 1 base at J, leaving 7 bases unmatched. This CDR3 has 15 amino acids.

CDR3 sequence: CASKAGATDTQYF. CDR3 DNA sequence: TGCGCCAGTAAAGCGGGAGCCACAGATACGCAGTATTTT. The J gene is TRBJ2-3, the V gene TRBV5-1; 8 positions agree with TRBD2. V lost 8 bases, J lost 2 bases, and 4 bases stayed unmatched. The V gene's germline CDR1 is SGHRS and CDR2 YFSETQ. This CDR3 has 13 residues.

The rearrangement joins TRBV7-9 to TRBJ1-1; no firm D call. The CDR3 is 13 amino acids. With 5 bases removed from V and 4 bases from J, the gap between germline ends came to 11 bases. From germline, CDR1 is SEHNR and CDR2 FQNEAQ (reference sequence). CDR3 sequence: CASSTGPGTEAFF. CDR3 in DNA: TGTGCCAGCAGCACCGGACCCGGCACTGAAGCTTTCTTT.

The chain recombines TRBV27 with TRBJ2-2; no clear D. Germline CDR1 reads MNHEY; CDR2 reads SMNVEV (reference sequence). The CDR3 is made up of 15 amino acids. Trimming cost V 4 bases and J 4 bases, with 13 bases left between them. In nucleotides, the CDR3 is TGTGCCAGCAGTTGGCGTCCGTACGGCACCGGGGAGCTGTTTTTT. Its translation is CASSWRPYGTGELFF.

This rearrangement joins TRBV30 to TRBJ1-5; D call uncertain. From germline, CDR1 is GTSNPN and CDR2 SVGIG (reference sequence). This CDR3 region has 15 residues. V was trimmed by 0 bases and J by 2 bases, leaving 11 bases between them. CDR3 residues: CAWSVRGIGNQPQHF. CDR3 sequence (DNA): TGTGCCTGGAGTGTCCGTGGGATTGGCAATCAGCCCCAGCATTTT. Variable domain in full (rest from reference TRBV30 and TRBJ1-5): SQTIHQWPATLVQPVGSPLSLECTVEGTSNPNLYWYRQAAGRGLQLLFYSVGIGQISSEVPQNLSASRPQDRQFILSSKKLLLSDSGFYLCAWSVRGIGNQPQHFGDGTRLSIL.

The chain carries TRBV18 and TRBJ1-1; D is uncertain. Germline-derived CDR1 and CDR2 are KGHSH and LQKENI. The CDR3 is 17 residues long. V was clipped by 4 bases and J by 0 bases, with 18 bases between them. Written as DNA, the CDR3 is TGTGCCAGCTCACAAACGTATCTGGGTGGCATGAACACTGAAGCTTTCTTT. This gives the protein CASSQTYLGGMNTEAFF.

The CDR3 sequence: CASRETSISSPLHF. CDR3 nucleotides: TGTGCCAGCAGGGAGACAAGTATCAGTTCACCCCTCCACTTT. The chain is built from TRBV6-1 and TRBJ1-6; no definite D call. This CDR3 is 14 amino acids long. Trimming shortened V by 6 bases and J by 9 bases, and 15 bases separated the two germline ends. The germline V gene has CDR1 MNHNS and CDR2 SASEGT.

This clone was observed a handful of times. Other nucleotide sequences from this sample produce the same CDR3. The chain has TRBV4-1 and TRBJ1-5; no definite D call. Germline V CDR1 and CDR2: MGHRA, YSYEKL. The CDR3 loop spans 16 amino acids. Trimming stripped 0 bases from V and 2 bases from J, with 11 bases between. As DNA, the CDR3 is TGCGCCAGCAGCCAAGAAGGAGGGAGGGGCAATCAGCCCCAGCATTTT. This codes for CASSQEGGRGNQPQHF.

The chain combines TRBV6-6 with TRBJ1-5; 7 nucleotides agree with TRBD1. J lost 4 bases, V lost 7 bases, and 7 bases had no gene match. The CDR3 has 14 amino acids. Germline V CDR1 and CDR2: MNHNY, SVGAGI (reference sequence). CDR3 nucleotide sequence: TGTGCCAGCACCACCGGGACAGTGAATCAGCCCCAGCATTTT. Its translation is CASTTGTVNQPQHF.

The CDR3 DNA is TGTGCCAGCAGCTTCGGGACCCTCTCTGGAAACACCATATATTTT. Translating gives CASSFGTLSGNTIYF. The V call is TRBV11-2, the J call TRBJ1-3; D perhaps matches TRBD1 (5 bases). This CDR3 region has 15 residues. From germline, CDR1 is SGHAT and CDR2 FQNNGV. Trimming stripped 3 bases from V and 0 bases from J, with 9 bases between. Combining the CDR3 with reference TRBV11-2 and TRBJ1-3 gives the whole variable domain EAGVAQSPRYKIIEKRQSVAFWCNPISGHATLYWYQQILGQGPKLLIQFQNNGVVDDSQLPKDRFSAERLKGVDSTLKIQPAKLEDSAVYLCASSFGTLSGNTIYFGEGSWLTVV.

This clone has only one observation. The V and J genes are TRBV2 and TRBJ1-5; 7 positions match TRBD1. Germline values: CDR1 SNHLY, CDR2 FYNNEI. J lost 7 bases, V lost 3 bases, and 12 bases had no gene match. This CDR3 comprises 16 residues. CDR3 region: CASSDYRAGGGQPQHF. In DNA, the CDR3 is TGTGCCAGCAGTGACTATCGGGCAGGGGGAGGCCAGCCCCAGCATTTT.

CDR3 coding DNA: TGTGCCAGCAGCTTTTCAGGTCCAAGCCAAGAGACCCAGTACTTC. It translates to CASSFSGPSQETQYF. The rearrangement uses TRBV5-6 and TRBJ2-5; no firm D call. The germline CDR1 and CDR2 sequences are SGHDT and YYEEEE. V lost 2 bases and J 1 base, leaving 12 bases between the germline ends. The CDR3 sequence is 15 residues long.

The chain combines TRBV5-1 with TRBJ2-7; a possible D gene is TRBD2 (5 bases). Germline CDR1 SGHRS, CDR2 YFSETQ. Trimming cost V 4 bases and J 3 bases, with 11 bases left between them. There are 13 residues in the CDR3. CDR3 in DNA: TGCGCCAGCAGCAGAGATGCGGGCTACGAGCAGTACTTC. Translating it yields CASSRDAGYEQYF.

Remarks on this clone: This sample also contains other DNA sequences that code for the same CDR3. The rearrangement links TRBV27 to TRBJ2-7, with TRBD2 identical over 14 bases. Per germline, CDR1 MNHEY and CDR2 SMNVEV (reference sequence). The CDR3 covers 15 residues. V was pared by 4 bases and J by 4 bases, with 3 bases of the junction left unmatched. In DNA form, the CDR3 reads TGTGCCAGCAGTTCGGGACTAGCGGGGGCTTACGAGCAGTACTTC. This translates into CASSSGLAGAYEQYF.